These 32 T cell receptor beta chains originate from one sample sequenced in a study of T cell responses to AZD1222 COVID-19 vaccine. The method was immunoSEQ multiplex PCR; TCRdb's version includes in-frame clones alone and lacks a portion of them. Among 160,000 or so clones listed, around 85% were seen once. Specimen: peripheral blood, collected after recovery from COVID-19. The receptor source for this set is an adult who had recovered from COVID-19.

In regard to this clone: A read error may account for a junction end that differs from germline. The chain uses TRBV7-8 and TRBJ1-2; D is possibly TRBD1 (5 bases). The CDR3 is 11 amino acids. The germline V gene has CDR1 SGHVS and CDR2 FQNEAQ. The CDR3 DNA reads as TGTGCCAGCAGCTTCGGACAAAGCGCGGACTTC. Residues: CASSFGQSADF.

The chain joins TRBV5-5 to TRBJ1-4; D perhaps matches TRBD1 (6 bases). The CDR3 runs to 13 residues. Germline V gene lookup returns CDR1 SGHKS and CDR2 YYEKEE (reference sequence). The V end was cut by 0 bases, the J end by 8 bases, with 8 bases between. The CDR3 spells CASSLARGEKLFF. Here the CDR3 DNA reads TGTGCCAGCAGCTTGGCCAGGGGCGAAAAACTGTTTTTT.

This clone was recorded once. CDR3 coding DNA: TGTGCCAGCAGTGACCGGTTAGGCTCCTTCGCCGAGCAGTACTTC. This sequence encodes CASSDRLGSFAEQYF. V is TRBV6-4 and J is TRBJ2-7; D remains ambiguous. This CDR3 region has 15 residues. The V end lost 2 bases, the J end lost 6 bases, and 17 bases lay between the germline ends. Germline V gives CDR1 MRHNA, CDR2 SNTAGT.

The rearrangement joins TRBV12-3 or TRBV12-4 to TRBJ2-5; no reliable D call. The V and J ends lost 5 bases and 5 bases respectively, with 6 bases between them. This CDR3 has 11 residues. The chain's CDR3 is CASSGEETQYF. Here the CDR3 DNA reads TGTGCCAGCAGTGGAGAGGAGACCCAGTACTTC.

This clone was observed a handful of times. The chain employs TRBV28 and TRBJ1-5, with 7 bases aligning to TRBD1. The CDR3 spans 15 residues. V trimming: 7 bases; J trimming: 4 bases; junction bases outside the gene matches: 10. CDR1 MDHEN and CDR2 SYDVKM come from the germline V gene. CDR3 residues: CASTSPAGGNQPQHF. CDR3 DNA: TGTGCCAGCACCTCTCCGGCAGGGGGAAATCAGCCCCAGCATTTT. The entire variable domain, with the rest obtained from reference TRBV28 and TRBJ1-5, is as follows: DVKVTQSSRYLVKRTGEKVFLECVQDMDHENMFWYRQDPGLGLRLIYFSYDVKMKEKGDIPEGYSVSREKKERFSLILESASTNQTSMYLCASTSPAGGNQPQHFGDGTRLSIL.

CDR3 nucleotides: TGCGCCAGCAGCAGTACTAGCGGGGGAATCACAGATACGCAGTATTTT. This translates into CASSSTSGGITDTQYF. The rearrangement joins TRBV5-1 to TRBJ2-3; 11 positions match TRBD2. V shed 4 bases, J shed 2 bases, and the junction held 6 bases outside the gene matches. Germline values: CDR1 SGHRS, CDR2 YFSETQ. The CDR3 loop spans 16 amino acids.

The chain combines TRBV4-3 with TRBJ1-6; D may be TRBD1 (5 bases). V was shortened by 0 bases and J by 8 bases, with 14 bases between the two germline ends. The CDR3 covers 16 residues. Per germline, CDR1 LGHNA and CDR2 YSLEER. The CDR3 protein is CASSQDIGHRDSPLHF. In DNA, the CDR3 is TGCGCCAGCAGCCAAGATATCGGACACCGTGATTCACCCCTCCACTTT.

The chain uses TRBV5-5 and TRBJ1-1; a weak D match, TRBD1 (6 bases). CDR3 length equals 13 residues. Trimming shortened V by 2 bases and J by 5 bases, and 10 bases separated the two germline ends. Germline CDR1 SGHKS, CDR2 YYEKEE (reference sequence). The CDR3 spells CASSLQGGTEAFF. Written as DNA, the CDR3 is TGTGCCAGCAGCTTACAGGGAGGGACTGAAGCTTTCTTT. Filled out from reference TRBV5-5 and TRBJ1-1, the complete variable domain reads DAGVTQSPTHLIKTRGQQVTLRCSPISGHKSVSWYQQVLGQGPQFIFQYYEKEERGRGNFPDRFSARQFPNYSSELNVNALLLGDSALYLCASSLQGGTEAFFGQGTRLTVV.

This clone appeared a single time. The CDR3 region is CASSESVYLQNEQFF. CDR3 bases: TGTGCCAGCAGCGAAAGCGTCTACCTACAAAATGAGCAGTTCTTC. This chain links TRBV9 with TRBJ2-1; D not certain. CDR1 and CDR2 from the germline V gene are SGDLS and YYNGEE. The V gene lost 3 bases and the J gene lost 7 bases, with 17 bases spanning the gap. The CDR3 is 15 residues long.

The chain links TRBV7-2 to TRBJ1-5; the D gene is possibly TRBD1 (5 bases). Trimming removed 1 base at V and 8 bases at J, with 12 bases between. The length of the CDR3 is 14 residues. CDR1 and CDR2 (germline): SGHTA, FQGNSA. CDR3 residues: CASSLERGEKPQHF. The DNA for the CDR3 is TGTGCCAGCAGCTTAGAGAGGGGCGAGAAGCCCCAGCATTTT. The complete variable domain, with remaining parts taken from reference TRBV7-2 and TRBJ1-5, reads GAGVSQSPSNKVTEKGKDVELRCDPISGHTALYWYRQSLGQGLEFLIYFQGNSAPDKSGLPSDRFSAERTGGSVSTLTIQRTQQEDSAVYLCASSLERGEKPQHFGDGTRLSIL.

In DNA, the CDR3 is TGTGCCAGCAGTTTCCCTCCTAGCGGGGGCGGTGAGCAGTTCTTC. Residues: CASSFPPSGGGEQFF. The chain combines TRBV6-2 or TRBV6-3 with TRBJ2-1; 10 positions match TRBD2. The CDR3 extends over 15 amino acids. The V and J ends lost 4 bases and 9 bases, in that order; junction bases with no gene match: 9. Germline V gives CDR1 MNHEY, CDR2 SVGEGT.

The chain is built from TRBV5-4 and TRBJ2-2; D is possibly TRBD2 (5 bases). The CDR3 sequence is 15 residues long. The germline gives CDR1 SGHNT, CDR2 YYREEE (reference sequence). Trimming pared 4 bases from V and 1 base from J, leaving 11 bases between. This chain's CDR3 is CASSPGILNTGELFF. The CDR3 bases are TGTGCCAGCAGCCCCGGGATCCTGAACACCGGGGAGCTGTTTTTT.

The chain is built from TRBV9 and TRBJ2-7; 11 nucleotides align to TRBD2. The CDR3 extends over 17 amino acids. V shed 0 bases, J shed 0 bases, and the junction held 5 bases outside the gene matches. Germline-derived CDR1 and CDR2 are SGDLS and YYNGEE. This chain's CDR3 is CASSVGLAGGSSYEQYF. The CDR3 coding sequence is TGTGCCAGCAGCGTAGGGCTAGCGGGGGGAAGCTCCTACGAGCAGTACTTC.

V usage is TRBV25-1 and J usage is TRBJ1-1; perhaps TRBD1 as D (5 bases). The CDR3 has 13 amino acids. Per germline, CDR1 MGHDK and CDR2 SYGVNS. Trimming removed 8 bases at V and 4 bases at J, with 14 bases between. CDR3 sequence (DNA): TGTGCCAGCCGCTCGGGGGGGGGCACTGAAGCTTTCTTT. Protein sequence: CASRSGGGTEAFF.

V gene TRBV9 combines with J gene TRBJ2-7; TRBD2 might be the D (5 bases). Trimming left V 3 bases short and J 7 bases short, with 23 bases between. CDR1 SGDLS and CDR2 YYNGEE come from the germline V gene. The CDR3 contains 16 residues. For the CDR3, the DNA is TGTGCCAGCAGCGCCAGCCGTGGGCGGGCGATGGGGGAGCAGTACTTC. Its translation: CASSASRGRAMGEQYF.

The rearrangement links TRBV2 to TRBJ2-2; the D is unclear. V lost 3 bases, J lost 5 bases, and 10 bases lay in between. The CDR3 has 14 residues. Per the germline V gene, CDR1 is SNHLY and CDR2 is FYNNEI. The CDR3 here is CASSDSPSTGELFF. DNA of the CDR3: TGTGCCAGCAGTGACAGCCCGAGTACCGGGGAGCTGTTTTTT.

The chain carries TRBV6-2 or TRBV6-3 and TRBJ2-2; TRBD1 is a possible D gene (5 bases). From germline, CDR1 is MNHEY and CDR2 SVGEGT. V lost 0 bases and J 1 base, leaving 15 bases between the germline ends. The CDR3 totals 18 residues. The CDR3 sequence is CASSYSAKGAQNTGELFF. CDR3 sequence (DNA): TGTGCCAGCAGTTACTCTGCTAAAGGGGCCCAGAACACCGGGGAGCTGTTTTTT.

The chain couples TRBV7-2 to TRBJ1-5; D gene ambiguous. This CDR3 has 14 residues. Per germline, CDR1 SGHTA and CDR2 FQGNSA. The V end lost 5 bases, the J end lost 6 bases, and 14 bases lay between the germline ends. In DNA form, the CDR3 reads TGTGCCAGCAGCCAACTTGGGGATTCTCAGCCCCAGCATTTT. It yields the protein CASSQLGDSQPQHF.

The chain is built from TRBV6-2 or TRBV6-3 and TRBJ2-3, with 9 bases lining up with TRBD1. Germline V CDR1 and CDR2: MNHEY, SVGEGT. V shed 0 bases, J shed 7 bases, and the junction held 14 bases outside the gene matches. The CDR3 spans 18 residues. Here the CDR3 reads CASSYSSGTGTALNTQYF. CDR3 DNA: TGTGCCAGCAGTTACTCGAGCGGGACAGGGACGGCGTTGAATACGCAGTATTTT.

V usage is TRBV27 and J usage is TRBJ2-1, with 7 bases fitting TRBD2. Germline CDR1 is MNHEY and CDR2 is SMNVEV (reference sequence). With 2 bases clipped from V and 9 bases from J, the junction kept 10 bases outside the gene matches. CDR3 length equals 15 residues. The CDR3 DNA sequence: TGTGCCAGCAGTTTAGACGCGGGAGAGGTAACTGAGCAGTTCTTC. The encoded protein is CASSLDAGEVTEQFF.

The chain uses TRBV19 and TRBJ2-7; TRBD1 is a possible D gene (6 bases). Trimming pared 8 bases from V and 4 bases from J, leaving 9 bases between. The CDR3 is 11 residues long. Germline-derived CDR1 and CDR2 are LNHDA and SQIVND (reference sequence). CDR3 loop: CASGGEYEQYF. For the CDR3, the DNA is TGTGCCAGTGGGGGCGAATACGAGCAGTACTTC.

The chain uses TRBV6-5 and TRBJ1-6, with 7 nucleotides matching TRBD1. Germline V gene sequence: CDR1 MNHEY, CDR2 SVGAGI. The CDR3 is made up of 13 amino acids. With V trimmed by 6 bases and J by 5 bases, 1 base remained unmatched. This CDR3 is CASRDRDNSPLHF. The DNA for the CDR3 is TGTGCCAGCAGAGACAGGGATAATTCACCCCTCCACTTT.

This clone came up once. The rearrangement joins TRBV12-3 or TRBV12-4 to TRBJ2-5; D is possibly TRBD2 (5 bases). This CDR3 is 13 amino acids long. V was shortened by 5 bases and J by 4 bases, with 11 bases between the two germline ends. The CDR3 DNA reads TGTGCCAGCAGTCACGGGATAGCAGAGACCCAGTACTTC. Amino acid sequence: CASSHGIAETQYF.

The chain combines TRBV7-2 with TRBJ1-4; TRBD1 matches at 8 bases. Germline trimming cut 5 bases from V and 7 bases from J; bases unmatched to any gene: 6. Germline V gene sequence: CDR1 SGHTA, CDR2 FQGNSA. This CDR3 has 14 amino acids. CDR3 residues: CASSPGGSSEKLFF. The DNA for the CDR3 is TGTGCCAGCAGCCCAGGGGGCAGTAGTGAAAAACTGTTTTTT.

This chain connects TRBV29-1 to TRBJ2-7; either TRBD1 or TRBD2 may supply D (6 bases each). V dropped 1 base and J dropped 3 bases, with 13 bases sitting between them. CDR1 is SQVTM, CDR2 ANQGSEA, per germline. The CDR3 is 14 residues long. The CDR3 region is CSVEAPGASYEQYF. For the CDR3, the DNA is TGCAGCGTTGAAGCACCGGGGGCGAGCTACGAGCAGTACTTC.

The chain recombines TRBV5-1 with TRBJ2-6; a possible D gene is TRBD2 (6 bases). Germline V CDR1 and CDR2: SGHRS, YFSETQ. The ends were cut back, 0 bases at V and 0 bases at J, with 13 bases in the middle. The CDR3 is 18 residues long. CDR3 bases: TGCGCCAGCAGCTTGGCGGGGGTAGGCCTCTCTGGGGCCAACGTCCTGACTTTC. Translation gives CASSLAGVGLSGANVLTF.

The CDR3 spells CASSDREYNEQYF. The CDR3 nucleotides are TGTGCCAGCAGTGACAGGGAGTACAACGAGCAGTACTTC. V usage is TRBV2 and J usage is TRBJ2-7; D is perhaps TRBD1 or TRBD2 (5 bases each). This CDR3 comprises 13 residues. Germline V gives CDR1 SNHLY, CDR2 FYNNEI. V was trimmed by 3 bases and J by 5 bases, leaving 11 bases between them. The full variable domain, with the rest looked up from reference TRBV2 and TRBJ2-7, is EPEVTQTPSHQVTQMGQEVILRCVPISNHLYFYWYRQILGQKVEFLVSFYNNEISEKSEIFDDQFSVERPDGSNFTLKIRSTKLEDSAMYFCASSDREYNEQYFGPGTRLTVT.

The V and J genes are TRBV6-2 or TRBV6-3 and TRBJ1-2; D gene ambiguous. V was clipped by 6 bases and J by 0 bases, with 8 bases between them. The CDR3 has 13 amino acids. Germline V gene sequence: CDR1 MNHEY, CDR2 SVGEGT. The CDR3 bases are TGTGCCAGCAGCCCATTAGCTAACTATGGCTACACCTTC. It encodes CASSPLANYGYTF.

This rearrangement joins TRBV28 to TRBJ1-2; possible D gene TRBD1, 5 bases. This CDR3 comprises 14 residues. Germline V gives CDR1 MDHEN, CDR2 SYDVKM. Trimming took 5 bases from V and 1 from J, leaving 11 bases between them. The CDR3 sequence is CASSPSGLNYGYTF. For the CDR3, the DNA is TGTGCCAGCAGTCCCTCGGGACTTAACTATGGCTACACCTTC.

The rearrangement uses TRBV3-1 (or the pseudogene TRBV3-2) and TRBJ1-1, with 8 bases that match TRBD1. CDR3 size: 15 residues. The J segment lost 3 bases and the V segment lost 1 base, leaving 4 bases of the junction unmatched. Germline lookup yields CDR1 LGHDT and CDR2 YNNKEL (reference sequence). CDR3 loop: CASSQGTGYDTEAFF. Here the CDR3 DNA reads TGTGCCAGCAGCCAAGGGACAGGGTATGACACTGAAGCTTTCTTT.

The J gene is TRBJ1-2, the V gene TRBV6-2 or TRBV6-3; D is undetermined. CDR3 length equals 16 residues. V was shortened by 0 bases and J by 4 bases, with 15 bases between the two germline ends. Germline CDR1 reads MNHEY; CDR2 reads SVGEGT. The chain's CDR3 is CASSYSMGIGLYGYTF. The CDR3 nucleotides are TGTGCCAGCAGTTACTCGATGGGCATTGGACTCTATGGCTACACCTTC.

The CDR3 loop is CASSLADGFGQYF. As DNA, the CDR3 is TGTGCCAGCAGTTTAGCGGACGGCTTCGGGCAGTACTTC. The V call is TRBV12-3 or TRBV12-4, the J call TRBJ2-7; D is ambiguous. The CDR3 has 13 amino acids. V lost 0 bases and J 9 bases, leaving 12 bases between the germline ends.